This T cell receptor beta chain came from a study of T cell clonality in common variable immunodeficiency. Study-wide points: Compared with healthy controls, CVID subjects showed increased TCRbeta clonality, mostly in about a third. What drives increased CVID clonality needs T cell subpopulation sequencing.

There are many counts of this clone. No antigen is known for it. The observed sequence ends 3 residues before the CDR3 terminus, with the missing tail filled in from the germline J gene. The protocol was immunoSEQ multiplex PCR, while the TCRdb copy is restricted to in-frame clones and leaves out a portion. The sample shows tens of thousands of clones, none of them appearing just once. V shed 6 bases, J shed 4 bases, and the junction held 3 bases outside the gene matches. The CDR3 has 12 amino acids. Germline lookup yields CDR1 ENHRY and CDR2 SYGVKD. The sequence was collected from a person aged 18 to 70 in good health. Sequenced input: peripheral blood mononuclear cells. The chain is built from TRBV10-3 and TRBJ2-7; 7 bases fit TRBD1. The sequenced CDR3 bases are TGTGCCATCAGAGGGACAGCGTACGAG. Translation gives CAIRGTAYE. The whole CDR3 protein reads CAIRGTAYEQYF.